The entry below describes one T cell receptor (beta chain). What antigen it recognizes has not been identified. No clone much larger than this one lies a single base away; base qualities are absent. These data come from a study of cytomegalovirus exposure and HLA in healthy donors (dated by TCRdb to 2015 to 2018). For the wider study: An earlier analysis of 550 to 700 of the donors reported more than 250 Gb of sequence data and around 110 million unique TCR beta sequences from roughly 200 million T cells. To study patterns of TCR occurrence, a later analysis re-analyzed previously published TCR beta repertoires from 650 to 750 donors and added high-resolution HLA genotyping. In an earlier analysis of 587 of the donors, high-throughput TCR beta sequencing was used to judge whether each TCR beta V gene segment behaved as functional or pseudogenic. Among the roughly 410 genotyped donors, under 90% belonged to the genetic ancestry cluster associated with self-reported Caucasian donors. Typing coverage varied by locus: about 620-630 donors for A, B, C, DRB1 and DQB1; approximately 500 for DQA1; more than 600 for DPA1; some 470 for DPB1. The later analysis used no new phenotypic data to find candidate immune exposures, relying instead on TCR beta sequences and their occurrence across donors. The study was designed to test whether signatures of past pathogen exposure could be identified by cataloging public T cell receptors. Besides the first cohort of 500 to 700 subjects, a separate validation cohort made up of 120 different subjects was used. About five DR-DQ haplotypes were treated as single units for association and clustering because of strong linkage in the cohort. HLA typing included class I and class II loci at four-digit resolution. High-throughput TCR immunosequencing, statistical association of individual TCRs with disease status, and machine learning were combined to predict cytomegalovirus infection status. The study profiled the T cell repertoires of fewer than 850 subjects by immunosequencing and related them to cytomegalovirus serostatus. Donor age, sex, ethnicity and CMV serostatus were collected together with the repertoire data. Among 300 to 500 genotyped donors of the cohort, an average of around 240,000 unique TCR beta nucleotide sequences was sequenced per donor, of which 15% to 20% were non-productive. All discovery cohort repertoires had been generated using a single sequencing platform. A later genetic analysis took genome-wide SNP genotypes for about three fifths of the 666 donors and used that subset as a discovery cohort. Roughly 300 gigabases of sequencing data and tens of millions of unique TCR sequences made up an early release that covered roughly 670 HLA-typed donors.

In total, approximately 700 healthy bone marrow donors made up the cohort. All cohort members were sampled while nominally healthy, although unrecorded immune exposures were likely present. The donor tested CMV seronegative and was one of the 352 seronegative cohort members. Each donor provided a peripheral blood sample, and peripheral blood mononuclear cells were used for TCR beta sequencing. The Qiagen DNeasy Blood Extraction Kit was used to extract genomic DNA from the blood cell samples. Library construction relied on the immunoSEQ multiplex PCR assay. The multiplex PCR relied on a mix of 60 forward primers for TCR Vbeta segments and 13 reverse primers for TCR Jbeta segments. Amplification of the CDR3 region of rearranged TCR beta genes was performed with a multiplex PCR assay on genomic DNA. On the Illumina HiSeq System, the amplified TCR beta libraries were sequenced as 87-base-pair reads. Turning to the authors' computational methods: A later analysis counted some 80 million unique TCR beta chains across the 700 or so repertoires, and roughly 9.9 million of these chains were shared by at least two donors. A nearest-neighbor algorithm error-corrected the raw reads and collapsed the reads into unique sequences, merging closely related sequences to remove PCR and sequencing errors. Alignment of CDR3 sequences to IMGT reference sequences was used to assign V, D and J gene segments. Each retained sequence needed at least a six-nucleotide match to both a V gene segment and a J gene segment. Rearrangements were classified as productive when the CDR3 lacked stop codons and remained in frame with V and J, and all other rearrangements were classified as non-productive. CDR3 was defined by IMGT convention, running from the second conserved V-encoded cysteine to the conserved J-encoded phenylalanine. In an earlier analysis of more than 550 of the donors, sequences lacking an unambiguous match to a single V gene segment were excluded. In an earlier analysis of approximately 610 of the donors, V segments were called functional above 56.7% productive rearrangements and were called segregating when the between-donor standard deviation exceeded 5%. A statistical classification framework was built for diagnosing cytomegalovirus status from the catalog of TCR beta chain sequences. V and J gene assignment, in a later analysis, came from comparing TCR nucleotide sequences with IMGT/GENE-DB human TR gene sequences. The TCRdist pipeline was used in a later analysis to assign CDR3 sequences and most-parsimonious VDJ recombination scenarios. In a later analysis, each TCR beta chain was defined by its CDR3 amino acid sequence together with its V-gene family, and reads lacking a unique V-gene family were excluded. To address suspected cross-contamination and a sequencing artifact, a later analysis removed under 600 highly shared, low-generation-probability nucleotide sequences. A later analysis calculated a clonal expansion index for each public chain from normalized within-repertoire ranks of inferred template counts. In a later analysis, generation probabilities were computed using a VDJ recombination model fitted to out-of-frame rearrangements, and the results were checked against IGoR. A later analysis scored TCR-TCR, TCR-HLA and TCR-CMV co-occurrence with hypergeometric tests, applying a repertoire-size bias correction to TCR pairs. A later analysis estimated false discovery rates by permuting HLA or CMV assignments 20 times. A later analysis grouped co-occurring TCRs with DBSCAN, adding TCRdist sequence similarity when clustering within HLA-allele-positive subsets. Co-occurrence clustering excluded repertoires with fewer than 30,000 or more than 120,000 public chains, plus five with anomalous nucleotide sharing. TCRdb limited this immuneACCESS table to in-frame rearrangements with V and J called. A share of clones is missing; checked studies link under half to unresolved V genes, and the rest is unexplained. V and J calls and clone size are given by that table; D and trimming were obtained from the DNA. The sample profile shows tens of thousands of clones; approximately 72% of them were found once. Of the sample, less than 3.5% is held by the ten largest clones.

General conclusions and limits of the study: In a later analysis, HLA-associated TCR beta chains showed more clonal expansion and lower generation probabilities than non-associated chains that were equally common. In a later genetic analysis, fewer N-insertions in productive TCRs were reported among donors in an Asian-associated ancestry cluster than the approximately 670-donor mean. A later analysis found that most CMV-associated TCR beta chains appeared HLA-restricted, with HLA associations seemingly driven largely by CMV exposure. In vitro tests confirmed that a few of the cytomegalovirus-associated TCR beta chains recognize cytomegalovirus antigens. This cohort had only TCR beta chains sequenced, and the lack of alpha or paired-chain data limited which features could be detected. Assigning TCR associations to individual alleles was difficult when HLA alleles, especially DR and DQ, strongly co-occurred. A later analysis associated 15,000 or so TCR beta sequences with specific HLA alleles at a false discovery rate of 0.05. The only immune exposure information available for the cohort was CMV serostatus. A cluster of highly shared sequence variants was judged likely to represent a technical artifact of the sequencing pipeline. A further reported finding was that TCR beta sequences accurately predicted the HLA-A and HLA-B alleles for most subjects in the first cohort. Roughly uniform sequencing depth across donors was assumed in presence/absence analyses, although this assumption may not hold. Because some donors lacked HLA typing at each locus, the association tests relied only on the typed subset. Cytomegalovirus status was reported to be diagnosed by the classifier with high specificity and sensitivity in both the original and validation cohorts. Some IMGT-functional V segments, including TRBV6-2 and TRBV6-3, could not be distinguished by the 87-base-pair reads and were therefore excluded. In a later genetic analysis, a missense DCLRE1C variant was associated with V-gene and J-gene trimming of TCR beta chains, and the association was replicated in an independent cohort. Over 15 rarely observed V segments, including chromosome 9 orphons, were excluded from the earlier analysis of a few hundred of the donors because counts were too low. Linkage disequilibrium might explain the correlated functional status among segregating V segments, but an unknown experimental factor could not be ruled out. Most TCR sequences were observed very rarely across donors, whereas some public TCRs were present in many individuals. The authors suggested that the approach could potentially be extended to other disease states and immunological phenotypes. According to a later analysis, TCR association rates differed among HLA loci, with DRB1 alleles showing the most associated TCRs and HLA-C alleles showing the fewest. In an earlier analysis of approximately 590 of the donors, most TCR beta V segments appeared in productive rearrangements about 87% or about 30% of the time, broadly matching IMGT annotations. In a later analysis, several top co-occurrence clusters were reported to appear linked to parvovirus B19, influenza, CMV and Epstein-Barr virus. The study listed approximately 160 TCR beta chains as associated with cytomegalovirus.

The germline V gene provides CDR1 ENHRY and CDR2 SYGVKD. V loses 11 bases of germline sequence and J loses 3 bases, and the interval between the two ends is 16 bases. The CDR3 holds 13 amino acids from the cysteine to the phenylalanine. Of the read, only the CDR3 DNA is kept; its 39 bases are in frame from base 1. This clonotype was obtained from a woman aged 40 to 49 in good health and CMV-seronegative. The receptor chain draws on TRBV10-3 and TRBJ1-1; tentative D gene TRBD1, with 6 bases matching. Input material: PBMCs. The CDR3 sequence is CASARGADTEAFF. The base sequence is TGTGCCTCCGCCCGGGGGGCAGACACTGAAGCTTTCTTT.